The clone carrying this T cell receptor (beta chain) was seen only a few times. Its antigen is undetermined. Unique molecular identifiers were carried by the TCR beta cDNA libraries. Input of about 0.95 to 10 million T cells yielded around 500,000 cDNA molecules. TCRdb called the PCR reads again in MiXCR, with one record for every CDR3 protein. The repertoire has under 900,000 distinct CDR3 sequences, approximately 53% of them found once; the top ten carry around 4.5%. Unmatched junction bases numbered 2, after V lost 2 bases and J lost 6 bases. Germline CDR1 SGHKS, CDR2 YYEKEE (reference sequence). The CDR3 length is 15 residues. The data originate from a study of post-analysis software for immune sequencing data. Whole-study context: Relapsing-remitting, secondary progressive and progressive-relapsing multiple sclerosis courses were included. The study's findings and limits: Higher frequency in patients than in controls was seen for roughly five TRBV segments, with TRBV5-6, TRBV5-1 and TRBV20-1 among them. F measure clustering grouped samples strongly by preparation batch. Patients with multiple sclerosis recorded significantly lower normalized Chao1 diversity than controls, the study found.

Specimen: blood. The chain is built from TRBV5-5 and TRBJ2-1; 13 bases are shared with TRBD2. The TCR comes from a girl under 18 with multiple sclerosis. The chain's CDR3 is CASSLRLAGGNEQFF. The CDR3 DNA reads TGTGCCAGCAGCTTAAGACTAGCGGGAGGCAATGAGCAGTTCTTC.